These 17 T cell receptor beta chains share one sample of origin, sequenced in a study of CD8 T cells in ankylosing spondylitis. A single record per CDR3 protein comes from TCRdb applying MiXCR to the 5' RACE reads. The data contain about 150,000 distinct CDR3 sequences, roughly 44% of them seen just once; the ten biggest clones take up roughly 15%. The sample was synovial fluid, either unsorted or a sorted T cell fraction (not recorded which). Receptors were obtained from a male donor with ankylosing spondylitis.

In DNA form, the CDR3 reads TGCAGCGTTGAGTGGGATTACGGGGGGAACACTGAAGCTTTCTTT. Encoded protein: CSVEWDYGGNTEAFF. J is TRBJ1-1 and V is TRBV29-1, with a possible D match to TRBD1 (5 bases). The CDR3 covers 15 residues. The V end lost 3 bases, the J end lost 1 base, and 15 bases lay between the germline ends. Germline CDR1 SQVTM, CDR2 ANQGSEA.

This clonotype turned up a few times. The genes are TRBV29-1 and TRBJ2-3; 9 bases align to TRBD2. In germline, CDR1 is SQVTM, CDR2 ANQGSEA. V gave up 4 bases and J gave up 3 bases; unmatched junction bases: 2. CDR3 length: 13 residues. CDR3 DNA sequence: TGCAGCGTTGTTAGCGGGAGAACAGATACGCAGTATTTT. Translated, it gives CSVVSGRTDTQYF.

This chain's CDR3 is CASSQDRGVSGIEAFF. In DNA, the CDR3 is TGTGCCAGCAGCCAAGATCGGGGGGTATCTGGGATTGAAGCTTTCTTT. The V call is TRBV4-2, the J call TRBJ1-1; D may be TRBD1 (5 bases). The CDR3 has 16 amino acids. Trimming took 0 bases from V and 7 from J, leaving 18 bases between them. Germline CDR1 is LGHNA and CDR2 is YNFKEQ.

The rearrangement links TRBV5-1 to TRBJ1-3; no firm D call. Germline CDR1 reads SGHRS; CDR2 reads YFSETQ. V shed 3 bases and J shed 9 bases, with 19 bases lying between them. The CDR3 is 15 residues long. The CDR3 nucleotides are TGCGCCAGCAGCTCAGGCCCGACGCGGGTCGGCACCATATATTTT. Amino acids: CASSSGPTRVGTIYF.

This clonotype was seen a single time. The chain carries TRBV20-1 and TRBJ2-2, with TRBD2 identical over 12 bases. This CDR3 has 16 residues. V lost 6 bases, J lost 1 base, and 6 bases stayed unmatched. From germline, CDR1 is DFQATT and CDR2 SNEGSKA (reference sequence). The CDR3, as DNA: TGCAGTGCCACCGGGACTAGCGGGTGGAACACCGGGGAGCTGTTTTTT. Translated, it gives CSATGTSGWNTGELFF.

CDR3 in amino acids: CSVEDFLAGGPYNEQFF. The CDR3 bases are TGCAGCGTTGAAGACTTCCTAGCGGGGGGCCCCTACAATGAGCAGTTCTTC. J is TRBJ2-1 and V is TRBV29-1, with 11 bases identical to TRBD2. This CDR3 has 17 residues. Trimming took 0 bases from V and 2 from J; bases not matched to a gene: 6. CDR1 is SQVTM, CDR2 ANQGSEA, per germline.

By its share, this clonotype is large. The J gene is TRBJ2-7, the V gene TRBV27, with TRBD2 identical over 10 bases. The germline gives CDR1 MNHEY, CDR2 SMNVEV (reference sequence). This CDR3 is 15 amino acids long. With 5 bases clipped from V and 7 bases from J, the junction kept 11 bases outside the gene matches. The DNA of the CDR3 is TGTGCCAGCAGTCTGGAAGCGGGAGGGCCGAAAGAGCAGTACTTC. It codes for CASSLEAGGPKEQYF.

This chain uses TRBV20-1 with TRBJ1-1; D is possibly TRBD1 (6 bases). With 0 bases removed from V and 3 bases from J, the gap between germline ends came to 17 bases. CDR3 size: 16 residues. The germline gives CDR1 DFQATT, CDR2 SNEGSKA (reference sequence). CDR3 region: CSARDTGNWWHTEAFF. The CDR3 DNA reads as TGCAGTGCTAGAGATACAGGGAATTGGTGGCACACTGAAGCTTTCTTT.

This clonotype was detected only a few times. V usage is TRBV7-9 and J usage is TRBJ1-1, with D perhaps matching TRBD1 (5 bases). Germline CDR1 SEHNR, CDR2 FQNEAQ (reference sequence). This CDR3 contains 15 residues. V was shortened by 5 bases and J by 0 bases, with 13 bases between the two germline ends. CDR3 amino acids: CASSPGGTVNTEAFF. The CDR3 DNA reads TGTGCCAGCAGCCCGGGAGGGACCGTGAACACTGAAGCTTTCTTT.

This clonotype has a handful of counts. The chain recombines TRBV3-1 with TRBJ2-7; 10 bases agree with TRBD2. The CDR3 has 18 amino acids. Germline CDR1 is LGHDT and CDR2 is YNNKEL (reference sequence). The V gene end was trimmed by 1 base and the J gene end by 0 bases; junction bases not matched to a gene: 9. DNA for the CDR3: TGTGCCAGCAGCCAAGCGGTCCAGCTAGCGGGAGACTCCTACGAGCAGTACTTC. Its translation is CASSQAVQLAGDSYEQYF.

The chain has TRBV2 and TRBJ2-5; 9 bases match TRBD2. Germline V gene lookup returns CDR1 SNHLY and CDR2 FYNNEI. The CDR3 spans 19 residues. With 1 base clipped from V and 2 bases from J, the junction kept 14 bases outside the gene matches. The CDR3 loop reads CASSEGVAGGLADQETQYF. The CDR3 DNA reads TGTGCCAGCAGTGAAGGGGTCGCTGGGGGACTAGCAGATCAAGAGACCCAGTACTTC.

V gene TRBV6-1 combines with J gene TRBJ1-1, with a possible D match to TRBD1 (5 bases). Germline CDR1 and CDR2: MNHNS and SASEGT. Trimming removed 7 bases from V and 1 base from J, with 13 bases in between. The CDR3 totals 14 residues. This chain's CDR3 is CASTLGRANTEAFF. Here the CDR3 DNA reads TGTGCCAGCACCCTGGGACGCGCGAACACTGAAGCTTTCTTT.

There are a few counts of this clonotype. This rearrangement joins TRBV4-1 to TRBJ2-1; D is uncertain. CDR1 MGHRA and CDR2 YSYEKL come from the germline V gene. The ends were cut back, 2 bases at V and 3 bases at J, with 11 bases in the middle. This CDR3 spans 15 amino acids. CDR3 bases: TGCGCCAGCAGCCAAAGGCGAACTAACTACAATGAGCAGTTCTTC. It specifies CASSQRRTNYNEQFF.

This clonotype was observed a handful of times. The chain carries TRBV29-1 and TRBJ2-1; 10 nucleotides agree with TRBD1. There are 14 residues in the CDR3. V lost 4 bases and J lost 9; bases outside the gene matches: 9. CDR1 and CDR2 (germline): SQVTM, ANQGSEA. The chain's CDR3 is CSVAGGQGFGEQFF. The DNA of the CDR3 is TGCAGCGTTGCGGGGGGACAGGGGTTCGGTGAGCAGTTCTTC.

This clonotype occurred a few times. This chain uses TRBV5-1 with TRBJ2-7; TRBD2 aligns across 8 bases. Germline loops: CDR1 SGHRS, CDR2 YFSETQ. V lost 4 bases and J lost 2; bases outside the gene matches: 5. The CDR3 loop spans 14 amino acids. The CDR3: CASSLFSGAYEQYF. The DNA for the CDR3 is TGCGCCAGCAGCCTATTTAGCGGGGCCTACGAGCAGTACTTC.

The table lists this clonotype with a few counts. The gene calls are TRBV11-1 and TRBJ1-1, with 12 positions matching TRBD1. This CDR3 has 18 amino acids. With 5 bases clipped from V and 2 bases from J, the junction kept 12 bases outside the gene matches. Per the germline V gene, CDR1 is SGHAT and CDR2 is FQDESV (reference sequence). The CDR3 nucleotides are TGTGCCAGCAGCCTTGCCCGGGACAGGGGGCTCAGAAACACTGAAGCTTTCTTT. Its translation is CASSLARDRGLRNTEAFF.

Ten or more counts support this clonotype. The rearrangement uses TRBV6-2 or TRBV6-3 and TRBJ1-2; no reliable D call. The CDR3 totals 12 residues. V was trimmed by 0 bases and J by 6 bases, leaving 5 bases between them. Germline V gene lookup returns CDR1 MNHEY and CDR2 SVGEGT. In nucleotides, the CDR3 is TGTGCCAGCAGTTACTCGTGGGATGGCTACACCTTC. Translating gives CASSYSWDGYTF.